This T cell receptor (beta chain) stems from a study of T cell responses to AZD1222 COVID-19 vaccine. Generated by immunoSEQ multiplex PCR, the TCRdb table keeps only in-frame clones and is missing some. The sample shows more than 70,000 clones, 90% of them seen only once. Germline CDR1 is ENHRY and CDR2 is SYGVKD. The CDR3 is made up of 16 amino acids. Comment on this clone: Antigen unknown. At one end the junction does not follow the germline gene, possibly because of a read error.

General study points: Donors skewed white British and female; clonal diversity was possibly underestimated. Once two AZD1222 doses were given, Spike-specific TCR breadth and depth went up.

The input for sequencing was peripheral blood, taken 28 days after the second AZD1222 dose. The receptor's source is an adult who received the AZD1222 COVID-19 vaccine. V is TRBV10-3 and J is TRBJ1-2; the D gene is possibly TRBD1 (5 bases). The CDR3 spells CAVRPGRPDSGSGYTF. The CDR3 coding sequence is TGTGCCGTCAGACCGGGACGGCCGGATTCTGGTAGTGGCTACACCTTC.